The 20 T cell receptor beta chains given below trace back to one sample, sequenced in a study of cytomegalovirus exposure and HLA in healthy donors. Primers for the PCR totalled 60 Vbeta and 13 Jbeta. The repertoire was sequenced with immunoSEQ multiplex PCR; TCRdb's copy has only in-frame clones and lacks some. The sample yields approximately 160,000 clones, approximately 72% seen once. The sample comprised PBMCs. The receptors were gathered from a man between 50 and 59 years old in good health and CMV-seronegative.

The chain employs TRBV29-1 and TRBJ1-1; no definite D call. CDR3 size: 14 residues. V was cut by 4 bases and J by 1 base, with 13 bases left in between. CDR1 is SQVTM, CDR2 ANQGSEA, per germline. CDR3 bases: TGCAGCGTTGTACTAATGTCACAGAACACTGAAGCTTTCTTT. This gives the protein CSVVLMSQNTEAFF.

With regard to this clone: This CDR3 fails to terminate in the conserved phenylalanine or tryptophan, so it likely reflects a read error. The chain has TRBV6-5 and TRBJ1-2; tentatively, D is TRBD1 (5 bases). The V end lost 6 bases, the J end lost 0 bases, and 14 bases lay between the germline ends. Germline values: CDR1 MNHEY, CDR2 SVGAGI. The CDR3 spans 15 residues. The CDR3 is CASSPTGQTNYGYTL. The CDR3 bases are TGTGCCAGCAGCCCCACCGGACAAACTAACTATGGCTACACCCTC.

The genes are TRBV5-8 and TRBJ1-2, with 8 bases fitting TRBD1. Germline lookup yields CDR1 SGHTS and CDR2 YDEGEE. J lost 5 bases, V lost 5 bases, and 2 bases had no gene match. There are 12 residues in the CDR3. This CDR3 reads CASRRTGYGYTF. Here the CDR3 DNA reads TGTGCCAGCAGGCGGACAGGGTATGGCTACACCTTC.

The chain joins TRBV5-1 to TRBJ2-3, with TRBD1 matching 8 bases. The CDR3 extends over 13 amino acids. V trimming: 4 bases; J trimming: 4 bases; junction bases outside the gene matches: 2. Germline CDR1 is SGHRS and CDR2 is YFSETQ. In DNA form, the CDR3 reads TGCGCCAGCAGCGGACAGGGTCCAGATACGCAGTATTTT. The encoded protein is CASSGQGPDTQYF.

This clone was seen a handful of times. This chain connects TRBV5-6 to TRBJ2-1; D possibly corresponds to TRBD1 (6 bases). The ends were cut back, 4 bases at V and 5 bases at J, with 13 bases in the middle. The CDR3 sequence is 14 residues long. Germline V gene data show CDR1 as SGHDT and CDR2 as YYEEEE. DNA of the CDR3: TGTGCCAGCAGCATGGACAGAGAAAACAATGAGCAGTTCTTC. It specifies CASSMDRENNEQFF.

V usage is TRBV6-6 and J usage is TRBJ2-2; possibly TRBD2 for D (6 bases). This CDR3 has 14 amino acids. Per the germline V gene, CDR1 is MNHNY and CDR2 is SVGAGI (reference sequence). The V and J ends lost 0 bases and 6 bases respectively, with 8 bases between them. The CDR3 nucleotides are TGTGCCAGCAGTTACTCGGAGGGTTCCGGGGAGCTGTTTTTT. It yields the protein CASSYSEGSGELFF.

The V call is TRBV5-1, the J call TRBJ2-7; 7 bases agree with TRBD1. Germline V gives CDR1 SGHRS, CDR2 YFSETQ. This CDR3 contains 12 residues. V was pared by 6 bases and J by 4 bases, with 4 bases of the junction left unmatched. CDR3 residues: CASKNRGYEQYF. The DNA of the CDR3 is TGCGCCAGCAAGAACAGGGGTTACGAGCAGTACTTC.

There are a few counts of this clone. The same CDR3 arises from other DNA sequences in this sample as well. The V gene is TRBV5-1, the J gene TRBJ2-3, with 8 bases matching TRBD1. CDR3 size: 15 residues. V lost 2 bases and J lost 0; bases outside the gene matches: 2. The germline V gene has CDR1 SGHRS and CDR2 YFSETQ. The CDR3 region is CASSFGQGSTDTQYF. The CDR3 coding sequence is TGCGCCAGCAGCTTTGGACAGGGTAGCACAGATACGCAGTATTTT.

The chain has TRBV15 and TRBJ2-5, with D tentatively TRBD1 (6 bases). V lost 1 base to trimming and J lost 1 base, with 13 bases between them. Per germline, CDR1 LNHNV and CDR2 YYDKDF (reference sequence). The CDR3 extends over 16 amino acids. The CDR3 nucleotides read TGTGCCACCAGCAGAGCCTTACAGGGTATCCAAGAGACCCAGTACTTC. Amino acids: CATSRALQGIQETQYF.

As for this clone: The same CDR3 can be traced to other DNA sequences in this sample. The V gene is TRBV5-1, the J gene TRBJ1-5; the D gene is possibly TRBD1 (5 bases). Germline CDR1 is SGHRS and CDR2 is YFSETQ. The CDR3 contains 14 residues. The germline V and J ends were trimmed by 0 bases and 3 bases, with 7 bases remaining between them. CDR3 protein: CASSLGGPNQPQHF. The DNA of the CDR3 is TGCGCCAGCAGCTTGGGGGGCCCCAATCAGCCCCAGCATTTT.

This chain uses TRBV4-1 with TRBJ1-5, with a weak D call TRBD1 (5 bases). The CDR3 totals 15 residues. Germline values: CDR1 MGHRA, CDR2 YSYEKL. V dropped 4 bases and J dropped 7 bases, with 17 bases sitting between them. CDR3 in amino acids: CASSLGDSRGQPQHF. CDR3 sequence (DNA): TGCGCCAGCAGCCTTGGGGACTCACGGGGCCAGCCCCAGCATTTT.

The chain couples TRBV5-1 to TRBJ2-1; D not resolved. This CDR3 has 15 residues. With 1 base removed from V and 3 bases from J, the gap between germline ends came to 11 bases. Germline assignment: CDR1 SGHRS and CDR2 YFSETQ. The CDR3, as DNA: TGCGCCAGCAGCTTGAGCCAGGCCTTCTACAATGAGCAGTTCTTC. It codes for CASSLSQAFYNEQFF.

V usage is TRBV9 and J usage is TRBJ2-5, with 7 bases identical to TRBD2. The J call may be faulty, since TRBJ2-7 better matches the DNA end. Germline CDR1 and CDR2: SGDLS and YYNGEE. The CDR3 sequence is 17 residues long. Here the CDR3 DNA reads TGTGCCAGCAGCTCGAAGAAGGGAGGGGCCACCTTCCACGAGCAGTACTTC. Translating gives CASSSKKGGATFHEQYF.

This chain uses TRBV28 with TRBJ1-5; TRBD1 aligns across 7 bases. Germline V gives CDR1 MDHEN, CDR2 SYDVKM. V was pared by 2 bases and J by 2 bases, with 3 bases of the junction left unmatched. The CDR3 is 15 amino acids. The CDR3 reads CASSLEGAGNQPQHF. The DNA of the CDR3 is TGTGCCAGCAGTTTAGAGGGGGCTGGCAATCAGCCCCAGCATTTT.

The CDR3 region is CASSLSNYGGGAYEQYF. DNA of the CDR3: TGTGCCAGCTCACTTTCAAACTATGGCGGGGGGGCCTACGAGCAGTACTTC. V and J are TRBV18 and TRBJ2-7; TRBD2 matches at 9 bases. V lost 4 bases, J lost 2 bases, and 12 bases stayed unmatched. Germline CDR1 is KGHSH and CDR2 is LQKENI. There are 17 residues in the CDR3. The full variable domain, in which reference TRBV18 and TRBJ2-7 provide the parts outside the CDR3, is NAGVMQNPRHLVRRRGQEARLRCSPMKGHSHVYWYRQLPEEGLKFMVYLQKENIIDESGMPKERFSAEFPKEGPSILRIQQVVRGDSAAYFCASSLSNYGGGAYEQYFGPGTRLTVT.

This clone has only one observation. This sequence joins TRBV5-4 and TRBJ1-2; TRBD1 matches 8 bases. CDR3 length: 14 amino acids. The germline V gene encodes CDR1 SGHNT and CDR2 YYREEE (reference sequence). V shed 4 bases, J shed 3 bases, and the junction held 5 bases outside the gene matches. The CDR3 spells CASSQDRDDYGYTF. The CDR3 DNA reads TGTGCCAGCAGCCAGGACAGGGACGACTATGGCTACACCTTC.

The CDR3 DNA reads as TGTGCCAGCAGCATGGACAGGGGAGTGTTTGGCTACACCTTC. Its translation is CASSMDRGVFGYTF. The chain links TRBV9 to TRBJ1-2; 9 positions match TRBD1. CDR3 length equals 14 residues. V trimming: 4 bases; J trimming: 7 bases; junction bases outside the gene matches: 8. The germline gives CDR1 SGDLS, CDR2 YYNGEE.

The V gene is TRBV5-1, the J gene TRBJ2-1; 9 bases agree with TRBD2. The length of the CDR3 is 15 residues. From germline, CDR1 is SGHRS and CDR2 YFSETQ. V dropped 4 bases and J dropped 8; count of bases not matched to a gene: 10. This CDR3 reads CASSPPGLANDEQFF. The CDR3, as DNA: TGCGCCAGCAGCCCGCCGGGACTAGCCAACGATGAGCAGTTCTTC.

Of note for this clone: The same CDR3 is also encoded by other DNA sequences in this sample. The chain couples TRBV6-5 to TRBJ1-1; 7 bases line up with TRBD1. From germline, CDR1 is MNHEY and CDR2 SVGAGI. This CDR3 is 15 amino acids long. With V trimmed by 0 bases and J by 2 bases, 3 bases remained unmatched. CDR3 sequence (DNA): TGTGCCAGCAGTTACTCAAACAGGGGCAACACTGAAGCTTTCTTT. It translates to CASSYSNRGNTEAFF.

In DNA form, the CDR3 reads TGTGCCAGCAGCCACTTGGGGACAGGGGGAGCAGATACGCAGTATTTT. Protein: CASSHLGTGGADTQYF. V usage is TRBV25-1 and J usage is TRBJ2-3; 11 bases map to TRBD1. Germline loops: CDR1 MGHDK, CDR2 SYGVNS. Trimming at V came to 6 bases and at J to 4 bases, leaving 9 bases not matched to a gene. The CDR3 consists of 16 residues. Combining the CDR3 with reference TRBV25-1 and TRBJ2-3 gives the whole variable domain EADIYQTPRYLVIGTGKKITLECSQTMGHDKMYWYQQDPGMELHLIHYSYGVNSTEKGDLSSESTVSRIRTEHFPLTLESARPSHTSQYLCASSHLGTGGADTQYFGPGTRLTVL.